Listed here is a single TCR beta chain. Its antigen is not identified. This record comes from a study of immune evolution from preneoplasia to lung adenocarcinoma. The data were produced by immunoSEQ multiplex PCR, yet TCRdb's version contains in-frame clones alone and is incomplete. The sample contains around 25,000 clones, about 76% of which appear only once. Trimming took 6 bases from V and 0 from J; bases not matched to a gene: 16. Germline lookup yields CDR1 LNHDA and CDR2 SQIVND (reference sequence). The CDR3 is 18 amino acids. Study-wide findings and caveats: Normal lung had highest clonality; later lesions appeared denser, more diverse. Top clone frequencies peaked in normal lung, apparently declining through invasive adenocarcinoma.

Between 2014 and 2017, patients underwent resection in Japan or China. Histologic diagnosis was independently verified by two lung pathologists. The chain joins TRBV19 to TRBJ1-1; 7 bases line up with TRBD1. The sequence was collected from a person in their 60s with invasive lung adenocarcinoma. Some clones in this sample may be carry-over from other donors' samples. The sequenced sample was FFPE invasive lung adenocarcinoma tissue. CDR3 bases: TGTGCCAGTAGAACCGGGAGGACAGGCGCCTCCTTGAACACTGAAGCTTTCTTT. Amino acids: CASRTGRTGASLNTEAFF.